The T cell receptor beta chain under discussion was sequenced for a study of T cell responses to AZD1222 COVID-19 vaccine. Whole-study results and caveats: Epitopes outside B.1.351 and B.1.1.7 mutated regions reportedly drew nearly half of spike TCRs. No day 14 peak samples; only post-peak repertoires were characterized.

Method: immunoSEQ multiplex PCR; TCRdb's copy keeps in-frame clones and lacks some. The sample holds approximately 170,000 clones, around nine tenths seen once. To note about this clone: Its matching antigen is unknown.

The CDR3 spans 15 residues. The J segment lost 2 bases and the V segment lost 6 bases, leaving 6 bases of the junction unmatched. Germline V gene data show CDR1 as MDHEN and CDR2 as SYDVKM. Pooling of second doses given at about 4 or about 12 weeks was done. This chain uses TRBV28 with TRBJ1-5; 8 nucleotides line up with TRBD1. The specimen was peripheral blood, collected 28 days after the second AZD1222 dose. The clonotype comes from an adult who received the AZD1222 COVID-19 vaccine. CDR3 in DNA: TGTGCCAGCAGACGACAGGGGACGGGCAATCAGCCCCAGCATTTT. Amino acids: CASRRQGTGNQPQHF.